The 31 T cell receptor beta chains in this list originate from one sample, sequenced in a study of OX40 agonist ivuxolimab in advanced cancers. The assay was immunoSEQ multiplex PCR, and TCRdb's table has in-frame clones only and misses some. The sample comprises approximately 20,000 clones, roughly 78% of which are singletons, and roughly 29% rests with the top ten. The material was CD4+ or CD8+ T cells sorted from blood, obtained in a trial of the OX40 agonist ivuxolimab. These receptors came from an adult with an advanced solid tumor such as melanoma, head and neck, liver or kidney cancer.

The gene calls are TRBV4-1 and TRBJ1-2, with a tentative D call TRBD1 (6 bases). V dropped 1 base and J dropped 4 bases, with 13 bases sitting between them. The germline CDR1 and CDR2 sequences are MGHRA and YSYEKL. This CDR3 region has 15 residues. This CDR3 reads CASSQAGQLVYGYTF. The CDR3 DNA is TGCGCCAGCAGCCAAGCCGGACAGCTAGTCTATGGCTACACCTTC.

This chain connects TRBV20-1 to TRBJ1-1; no definite D call. The CDR3 runs to 11 residues. Trimming removed 6 bases at V and 5 bases at J, with 10 bases between. Germline V gene sequence: CDR1 DFQATT, CDR2 SNEGSKA (reference sequence). The CDR3: CSAAGFTEAFF. The DNA for the CDR3 is TGCAGTGCGGCGGGGTTTACTGAAGCTTTCTTT.

By sample share, this clone is medium-sized. This rearrangement joins TRBV9 to TRBJ1-1, with D perhaps TRBD1 (6 bases). The V gene lost 2 bases and the J gene lost 8 bases, with 13 bases spanning the gap. Germline CDR1 SGDLS, CDR2 YYNGEE. There are 13 residues in the CDR3. This CDR3 reads CASSVSGGGEAFF. The CDR3 bases are TGTGCCAGCAGCGTTTCCGGGGGCGGAGAAGCTTTCTTT.

CDR3 residues: CASSYDSSEQYF. For the CDR3, the DNA is TGTGCCAGCAGTTACGACAGCAGCGAGCAGTACTTC. The J gene is TRBJ2-7, the V gene TRBV6-6; the D gene is possibly TRBD1 (5 bases). V was pared by 2 bases and J by 6 bases, with 8 bases between. The CDR3 totals 12 residues. The germline CDR1 and CDR2 sequences are MNHNY and SVGAGI (reference sequence).

The V and J genes are TRBV27 and TRBJ1-2; TRBD1 agrees at 7 bases. CDR1 is MNHEY and CDR2 is SMNVEV in the germline V gene (reference sequence). This CDR3 comprises 13 residues. V dropped 6 bases and J dropped 4; count of bases not matched to a gene: 5. The CDR3: CASRKGGPYGYTF. The CDR3 DNA sequence: TGTGCCAGCAGGAAAGGGGGCCCCTATGGCTACACCTTC.

This chain connects TRBV15 to TRBJ2-1; D may be TRBD2 (6 bases). Germline V gene lookup returns CDR1 LNHNV and CDR2 YYDKDF (reference sequence). The ends were cut back, 0 bases at V and 3 bases at J, with 15 bases in the middle. This CDR3 has 17 residues. The CDR3 reads CATSRDGPGAFYNEQFF. DNA of the CDR3: TGTGCCACCAGCAGAGATGGGCCGGGAGCCTTCTACAATGAGCAGTTCTTC. Using reference TRBV15 and TRBJ2-1 for the parts outside the CDR3, the full variable domain is DAMVIQNPRYQVTQFGKPVTLSCSQTLNHNVMYWYQQKSSQAPKLLFHYYDKDFNNEADTPDNFQSRRPNTSFCFLDIRSPGLGDTAMYLCATSRDGPGAFYNEQFFGPGTRLTVL.

This rearrangement joins TRBV28 to TRBJ1-2; 7 bases map to TRBD1. This CDR3 has 12 amino acids. Germline lookup yields CDR1 MDHEN and CDR2 SYDVKM. J lost 7 bases, V lost 5 bases, and 4 bases had no gene match. The CDR3: CASSPGGTGYTF. CDR3 nucleotides: TGTGCCAGCAGTCCAGGGGGGACTGGCTACACCTTC.

The chain links TRBV2 to TRBJ2-5; 9 bases align to TRBD2. Unmatched junction bases numbered 15, after V lost 7 bases and J lost 0 bases. Germline values: CDR1 SNHLY, CDR2 FYNNEI. The CDR3 consists of 18 residues. CDR3 amino acids: CASTDGWASGIYQETQYF. As DNA, the CDR3 is TGTGCCAGCACCGACGGTTGGGCTAGCGGGATATACCAAGAGACCCAGTACTTC. The full variable domain, completed using reference TRBV2 and TRBJ2-5, is EPEVTQTPSHQVTQMGQEVILRCVPISNHLYFYWYRQILGQKVEFLVSFYNNEISEKSEIFDDQFSVERPDGSNFTLKIRSTKLEDSAMYFCASTDGWASGIYQETQYFGPGTRLLVL.

This clone rates as medium-sized. The V gene is TRBV9, the J gene TRBJ1-1; D possibly corresponds to TRBD1 (5 bases). Germline-derived CDR1 and CDR2 are SGDLS and YYNGEE. Deletions cut 0 bases from V and 1 base from J, with 10 bases between. CDR3 length: 15 amino acids. This CDR3 is CASSVAGHGNTEAFF. For the CDR3, the DNA is TGTGCCAGCAGCGTAGCAGGACATGGGAACACTGAAGCTTTCTTT.

This chain joins TRBV4-3 and TRBJ2-3; maybe TRBD2 (7 bases). Trimming removed 6 bases from V and 4 bases from J, with 17 bases in between. The germline CDR1 and CDR2 sequences are LGHNA and YSLEER. This CDR3 has 15 amino acids. The CDR3 is CASSLGGPGADTQYF. The DNA for the CDR3 is TGCGCCAGCAGTCTGGGGGGGCCGGGGGCAGATACGCAGTATTTT.

The chain joins TRBV27 to TRBJ2-5; D possibly corresponds to TRBD2 (5 bases). In germline, CDR1 is MNHEY, CDR2 SMNVEV (reference sequence). This CDR3 spans 17 amino acids. V lost 2 bases and J lost 1, with 17 bases in between. The CDR3 spells CASSLQAPAELQETQYF. The CDR3 nucleotides are TGTGCCAGCAGTTTACAAGCCCCAGCGGAGCTCCAAGAGACCCAGTACTTC.

The rearrangement joins TRBV5-1 to TRBJ2-1; a possible D gene is TRBD1 (6 bases). Trimming stripped 2 bases from V and 10 bases from J, with 10 bases between. From germline, CDR1 is SGHRS and CDR2 YFSETQ. The CDR3 consists of 12 residues. The CDR3 DNA sequence: TGCGCCAGCAGCTTAGGGGGTTGGGAGCAGTTCTTC. Protein product: CASSLGGWEQFF. Full variable domain (remainder filled in from reference TRBV5-1 and TRBJ2-1): KAGVTQTPRYLIKTRGQQVTLSCSPISGHRSVSWYQQTPGQGLQFLFEYFSETQRNKGNFPGRFSGRQFSNSRSEMNVSTLELGDSALYLCASSLGGWEQFFGPGTRLTVL.

This clone was seen a handful of times. The chain joins TRBV28 to TRBJ2-2; 8 bases agree with TRBD2. Trimming removed 8 bases from V and 2 bases from J; junction bases left unmatched: 7. The CDR3 is 15 amino acids. Germline V gives CDR1 MDHEN, CDR2 SYDVKM. The CDR3 region has the DNA TGTGCCAGCGGGGCGGGAGGCCCCAACACCGGGGAGCTGTTTTTT. Translating it yields CASGAGGPNTGELFF.

This chain links TRBV28 with TRBJ1-5, with D perhaps TRBD1 (5 bases). V was cut by 2 bases and J by 2 bases, with 10 bases left in between. The CDR3 spans 15 residues. The germline V gene has CDR1 MDHEN and CDR2 SYDVKM. The CDR3 DNA sequence: TGTGCCAGCAGTTTAGGAGGGGTGCGCAATCAGCCCCAGCATTTT. Translated: CASSLGGVRNQPQHF.

This clone was observed once. The V call is TRBV9, the J call TRBJ2-7; TRBD2 aligns across 12 bases. V lost 4 bases and J lost 2; bases outside the gene matches: 4. The CDR3 sequence is 15 residues long. Germline lookup yields CDR1 SGDLS and CDR2 YYNGEE. This CDR3 is CASSPSGRAAYEQYF. The CDR3 DNA reads TGTGCCAGCAGCCCTAGCGGGAGGGCGGCCTACGAGCAGTACTTC.

The rearrangement joins TRBV29-1 to TRBJ1-1, with D uncertain. From germline, CDR1 is SQVTM and CDR2 ANQGSEA. V was cut by 6 bases and J by 5 bases, with 7 bases left in between. CDR3 size: 10 residues. Here the CDR3 reads CSVQQTEAFF. CDR3 nucleotide sequence: TGCAGCGTACAACAGACTGAAGCTTTCTTT.

The chain couples TRBV28 to TRBJ1-1, with D possibly being TRBD1 (6 bases). V was shortened by 4 bases and J by 3 bases, with 9 bases between the two germline ends. The CDR3 covers 13 residues. Germline assignment: CDR1 MDHEN and CDR2 SYDVKM. The CDR3 loop is CASSYGGYTEAFF. CDR3 in DNA: TGTGCCAGCAGTTATGGGGGCTACACTGAAGCTTTCTTT.

The chain joins TRBV28 to TRBJ2-7; 10 nucleotides align to TRBD1. Germline V gene lookup returns CDR1 MDHEN and CDR2 SYDVKM. Trimming took 5 bases from V and 4 from J; bases not matched to a gene: 5. The CDR3 spans 14 residues. CDR3 protein: CASSTTGGFYEQYF. CDR3 in DNA: TGTGCCAGCAGTACGACAGGGGGCTTTTACGAGCAGTACTTC. Drawing the rest from reference TRBV28 and TRBJ2-7, the complete variable domain is DVKVTQSSRYLVKRTGEKVFLECVQDMDHENMFWYRQDPGLGLRLIYFSYDVKMKEKGDIPEGYSVSREKKERFSLILESASTNQTSMYLCASSTTGGFYEQYFGPGTRLTVT.

This chain joins TRBV5-1 and TRBJ1-2; 8 nucleotides match TRBD1. Trimming took 2 bases from V and 6 from J; bases not matched to a gene: 6. The CDR3 totals 14 residues. The germline gives CDR1 SGHRS, CDR2 YFSETQ. This chain's CDR3 is CASSLTKTGDGYTF. DNA of the CDR3: TGCGCCAGCAGCTTAACGAAGACAGGGGATGGCTACACCTTC.

This chain uses TRBV27 with TRBJ1-5; D unresolved. Germline CDR1 and CDR2: MNHEY and SMNVEV (reference sequence). The V end lost 5 bases, the J end lost 0 bases, and 8 bases lay between the germline ends. The CDR3 covers 14 residues. CDR3 in DNA: TGTGCCAGCAGTCCCCTAGGTAGCAATCAGCCCCAGCATTTT. Its protein product is CASSPLGSNQPQHF.

The V call is TRBV7-6, the J call TRBJ2-2, with 8 bases lining up with TRBD1. V trimming: 6 bases; J trimming: 2 bases; junction bases outside the gene matches: 11. The CDR3 totals 17 residues. The germline V gene has CDR1 SGHVS and CDR2 FNYEAQ. The CDR3 DNA sequence: TGTGCCAGCAGTTCCCCCCGGGACAGGAAAAACACCGGGGAGCTGTTTTTT. It codes for CASSSPRDRKNTGELFF. Supplemented by reference TRBV7-6 and TRBJ2-2, the full variable domain reads GAGVSQSPRYKVTKRGQDVALRCDPISGHVSLYWYRQALGQGPEFLTYFNYEAQQDKSGLPNDRFSAERPEGSISTLTIQRTEQRDSAMYRCASSSPRDRKNTGELFFGEGSRLTVL.

This clone appeared a few times. V and J are TRBV28 and TRBJ2-1; D call uncertain. V was pared by 2 bases and J by 7 bases, with 0 bases between. The CDR3 is made up of 10 amino acids. Germline CDR1 MDHEN, CDR2 SYDVKM. CDR3 nucleotides: TGTGCCAGCAGTTTAAATGAGCAGTTCTTC. Translating gives CASSLNEQFF.

The V gene is TRBV5-1, the J gene TRBJ2-7; D possibly corresponds to TRBD1 (6 bases). The CDR3 totals 15 residues. Germline CDR1 and CDR2: SGHRS and YFSETQ. Trimming left V 0 bases short and J 5 bases short, with 15 bases between. The CDR3 region is CASSLDLAGADEQYF. The CDR3 DNA follows: TGCGCCAGCAGCTTGGACTTGGCAGGGGCTGACGAGCAGTACTTC.

The V gene is TRBV2, the J gene TRBJ1-1; a possible D gene is TRBD1 (6 bases). The ends were cut back, 6 bases at V and 3 bases at J, with 8 bases in the middle. This CDR3 spans 12 amino acids. Germline V lookup: CDR1 SNHLY, CDR2 FYNNEI. The CDR3 sequence is CASRGGHTEAFF. In DNA form, the CDR3 reads TGTGCCAGCAGGGGGGGGCACACTGAAGCTTTCTTT.

The chain uses TRBV27 and TRBJ2-7; D gene unclear. The V end was cut by 5 bases, the J end by 3 bases, with 14 bases between. This CDR3 has 14 amino acids. The germline gives CDR1 MNHEY, CDR2 SMNVEV (reference sequence). CDR3 DNA sequence: TGTGCCAGCAGTCTTCAAACAGCTAGCTACGAGCAGTACTTC. Amino acid sequence: CASSLQTASYEQYF.

The chain links TRBV20-1 to TRBJ1-2; no clear D. The CDR3 is 9 amino acids. The germline V gene has CDR1 DFQATT and CDR2 SNEGSKA (reference sequence). CDR3 nucleotides: TGCAGCCCTAACTATGGCTACACCTTC. Its translation: CSPNYGYTF.

The V and J genes are TRBV2 and TRBJ2-2; D might be TRBD1 or TRBD2, each matching 5 bases. The CDR3 has 16 amino acids. Germline-derived CDR1 and CDR2 are SNHLY and FYNNEI. Deletions cut 3 bases from V and 1 base from J, with 12 bases between. The CDR3 loop is CASSDEGPRNTGELFF. The CDR3 bases are TGTGCCAGCAGTGATGAGGGACCAAGGAACACCGGGGAGCTGTTTTTT. The variable domain in full, completed from reference TRBV2 and TRBJ2-2, reads EPEVTQTPSHQVTQMGQEVILRCVPISNHLYFYWYRQILGQKVEFLVSFYNNEISEKSEIFDDQFSVERPDGSNFTLKIRSTKLEDSAMYFCASSDEGPRNTGELFFGEGSRLTVL.

This clone occurred many times. This chain joins TRBV5-6 and TRBJ1-2; D is undetermined. Germline CDR1 reads SGHDT; CDR2 reads YYEEEE. V was pared by 3 bases and J by 4 bases, with 7 bases between. The CDR3 loop spans 12 amino acids. The CDR3 nucleotides read TGTGCCAGCAGCTCACAATCCTATGGCTACACCTTC. Protein sequence: CASSSQSYGYTF.

In its sample, this clone was seen a few times. The chain joins TRBV27 to TRBJ1-1, with D unclear. V was shortened by 4 bases and J by 3 bases, with 9 bases between the two germline ends. CDR3 length: 13 amino acids. In germline, CDR1 is MNHEY, CDR2 SMNVEV (reference sequence). CDR3 DNA: TGTGCCAGCAGTTCGGCATGGGACACTGAAGCTTTCTTT. Residues: CASSSAWDTEAFF.

The chain couples TRBV7-7 to TRBJ2-1, with 11 bases lining up with TRBD2. Germline values: CDR1 SSHAT, CDR2 FNYEAQ (reference sequence). The J segment lost 6 bases and the V segment lost 5 bases, leaving 6 bases of the junction unmatched. The CDR3 is 15 amino acids. CDR3 nucleotides: TGTGCCAGCAGCGCGGGACTAGCGGTTTTCAATGAGCAGTTCTTC. Its translation: CASSAGLAVFNEQFF. Variable domain in full (rest from reference TRBV7-7 and TRBJ2-1): GAGVSQSPRYKVTKRGQDVTLRCDPISSHATLYWYQQALGQGPEFLTYFNYEAQPDKSGLPSDRFSAERPEGSISTLTIQRTEQRDSAMYRCASSAGLAVFNEQFFGPGTRLTVL.

The V gene is TRBV6-5, the J gene TRBJ1-1; possibly TRBD1 for D (5 bases). The CDR3 runs 15 residues. CDR1 is MNHEY, CDR2 SVGAGI, per germline. V was pared by 0 bases and J by 5 bases, with 13 bases between. The CDR3 bases are TGTGCCAGCAGTTACTCTGGGGGGATCGCGACTGAAGCTTTCTTT. It yields the protein CASSYSGGIATEAFF.